This T cell receptor beta chain was found in a study of human T cells and chemical hapten exposure. TCRdb ran MiXCR on the RACE reads and lists one entry per CDR3 protein. The repertoire includes 45,000 to 70,000 distinct CDR3 sequences, about a tenth of them detected once, and 10% to 15% sits in the top ten. Time point noted: patch test 1, 2 weeks after DPC sensitization. As to treatment: therapeutic diphenylcyclopropenone sensitization with weekly scalp DPC. Trimming cost V 5 bases and J 14 bases; bases outside gene matches: 11. The CDR3 runs to 15 residues. CDR1 SGHVS and CDR2 FQNEAQ come from the germline V gene. This clonotype was detected ten times or more.

This sample comprised whole blood, obtained in connection with sensitization to the hapten diphenylcyclopropenone (DPC). The TCR was taken from a middle-aged woman with alopecia areata. Some clones in this sample may be carry-over from other donors' samples. The chain combines TRBV7-8 with TRBJ2-1, with 14 bases that match TRBD2. The CDR3 sequence is CASSHTGTSGGREFF. CDR3 nucleotides: TGTGCCAGCAGCCATACCGGGACTAGCGGGGGTAGGGAGTTCTTC.